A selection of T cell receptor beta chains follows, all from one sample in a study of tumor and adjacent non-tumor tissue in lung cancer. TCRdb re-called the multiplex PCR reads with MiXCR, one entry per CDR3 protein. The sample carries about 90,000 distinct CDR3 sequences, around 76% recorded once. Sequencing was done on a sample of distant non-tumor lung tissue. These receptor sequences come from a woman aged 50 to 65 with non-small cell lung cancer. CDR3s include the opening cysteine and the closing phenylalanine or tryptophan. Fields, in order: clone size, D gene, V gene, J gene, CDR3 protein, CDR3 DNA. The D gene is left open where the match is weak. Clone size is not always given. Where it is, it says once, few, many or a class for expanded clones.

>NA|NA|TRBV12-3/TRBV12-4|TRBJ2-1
CASSPIANLLRVNNGQFF
TGTGCCAGCAGTCCCATAGCCAACCTTCTGCGCGTCAACAATGGGCAGTTCTTC
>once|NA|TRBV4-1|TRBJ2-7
CASNQPGTNSQEQYF
TGCGCCAGCAACCAACCCGGGACGAACTCCCAAGAGCAGTACTTC
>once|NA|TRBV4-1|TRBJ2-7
CASSKVGYEQYF
TGTGCCAGCAGCAAAGTAGGCTACGAGCAGTACTTC
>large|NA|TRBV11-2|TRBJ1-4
CASSLAGINEKLFF
TGTGCCAGCAGCTTAGCAGGGATTAATGAAAAACTGTTTTTT
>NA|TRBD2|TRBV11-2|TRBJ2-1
CASTLGTSSDGGINEQFF
TGTGCCAGCACATTAGGGACTAGCTCGGATGGTGGAATCAATGAGCAGTTCTTC
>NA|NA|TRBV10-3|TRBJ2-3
CAISEATTQDTQYF
TGCGCCATCAGTGAGGCAACAACCCAGGATACCCAGTATTTT
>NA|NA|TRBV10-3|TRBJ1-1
CSISGNGGNTEAFF
TGTTCCATCAGTGGGAACGGGGGGAACACAGAAGCTTTCTTT
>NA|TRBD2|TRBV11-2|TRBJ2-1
CTNSLDGGTSGQFF
TGTACCAACAGCTTAGATGGGGGGACTAGTGGGCAGTTCTTC
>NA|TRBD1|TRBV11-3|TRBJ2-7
CTSSSGQEDEQYF
TGTACCAGCAGCTCTGGACAGGAGGACGAGCAATACTTC
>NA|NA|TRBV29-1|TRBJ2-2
CSVAHQLTSTGELFF
TGCAGCGTTGCACATCAACTAACGAGCACCGGAGAGCTGTTTTTT
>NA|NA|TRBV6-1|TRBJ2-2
CTSSGERTAGTGELFF
TGTACCAGCAGTGGAGAACGGACGGCAGGAACCGGGGAGCTGTTTTTT
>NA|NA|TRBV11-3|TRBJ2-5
CASSLLVSQETQYF
TGTGCCAGCAGCTTACTCGTTAGCCAAGAGACCCAGTACTTC
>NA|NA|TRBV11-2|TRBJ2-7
CVSSLETDSILTQYF
TGTGTCAGCAGCTTAGAAACTGACTCTATCTTGACGCAGTACTTC
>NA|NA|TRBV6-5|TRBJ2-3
CASSSDSDAQFF
TGTGCCAGCAGTTCCGACTCAGATGCGCAGTTTTTT
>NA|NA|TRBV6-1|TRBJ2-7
CANSAGTPSRNEQYF
TGTGCCAACAGTGCCGGGACTCCCTCTCGGAACGAACAGTACTTC
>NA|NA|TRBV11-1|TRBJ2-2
CASSSEGAGELFF
TGTGCCAGCAGCTCTGAGGGGGCCGGGGAGCTGTTTTTT
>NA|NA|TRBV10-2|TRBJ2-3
CARSDTRGPNTDTQYF
TGCGCCAGGAGTGATACTAGGGGTCCTAACACAGATACGCAGTATTTT
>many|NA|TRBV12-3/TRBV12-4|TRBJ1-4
CASSLRGSTNEKLFF
TGTGCCAGCAGCCTCAGGGGTTCAACTAATGAAAAACTGTTTTTT
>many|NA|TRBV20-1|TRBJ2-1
CSAREAQALTRQFF
TGCAGTGCTAGAGAGGCACAGGCCCTGACTCGGCAGTTCTTC
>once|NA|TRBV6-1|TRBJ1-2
CASIRGGGGYGYTF
TGTGCCAGCATCCGAGGCGGGGGTGGCTACGGCTACACCTTC
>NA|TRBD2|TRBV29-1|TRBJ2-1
CSVESSGMTYNEQFF
TGCAGCGTTGAGTCTAGCGGGATGACCTACAATGAGCAGTTCTTC
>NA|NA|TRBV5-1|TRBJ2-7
CANSLGRGTDNEQYF
TGCGCCAACAGCTTGGGTCGGGGCACCGACAATGAGCAGTACTTC
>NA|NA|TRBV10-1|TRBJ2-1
CASSEYWQSSYNEKFF
TGCGCCAGTAGTGAGTATTGGCAGAGCTCCTACAATGAGAAGTTCTTC
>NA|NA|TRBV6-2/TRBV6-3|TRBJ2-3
CVSSWGPSGDTDTQYF
TGTGTCAGCAGTTGGGGGCCTAGCGGAGACACAGATACGCAGTATTTT
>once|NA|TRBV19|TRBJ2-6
CASSGGRAGSGANVLTF
TGTGCCAGTAGTGGGGGCAGGGCGGGATCTGGGGCCAATGTCCTGACTTTC
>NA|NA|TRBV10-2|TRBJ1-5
CASSGDGAHQPQHF
TGCGCTAGCAGTGGGGATGGTGCGCACCAGCCCCAGCATTTT
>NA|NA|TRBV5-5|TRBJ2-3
CTSSFLENTGTQYF
TGTACCAGCAGCTTTCTAGAGAACACAGGTACGCAGTATTTT
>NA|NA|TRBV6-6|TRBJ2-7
CAGMENCEQYF
TGTGCCGGCATGGAAAATTGCGAGCAGTACTTC
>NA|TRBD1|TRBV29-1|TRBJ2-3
CSALTGASSDTKYF
TGCAGTGCCCTGACAGGGGCTAGTTCAGATACAAAGTATTTT
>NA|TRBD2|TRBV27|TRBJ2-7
CASSWLAGTEQYF
TGTGCCAGCAGTTGGCTAGCGGGGACCGAGCAGTACTTC